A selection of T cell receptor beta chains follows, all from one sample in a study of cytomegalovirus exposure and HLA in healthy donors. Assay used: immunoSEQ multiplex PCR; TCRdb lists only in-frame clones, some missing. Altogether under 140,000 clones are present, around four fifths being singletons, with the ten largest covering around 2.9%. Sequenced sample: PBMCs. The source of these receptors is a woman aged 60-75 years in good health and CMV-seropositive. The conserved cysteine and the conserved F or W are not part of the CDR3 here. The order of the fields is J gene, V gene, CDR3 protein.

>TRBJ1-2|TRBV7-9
ASSRDRTTNYGYT
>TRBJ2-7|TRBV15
ATSRDRGYEQY
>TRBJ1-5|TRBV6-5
ASSARDRGNQPQH
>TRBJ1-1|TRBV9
ASSVVVAGMNTEAF
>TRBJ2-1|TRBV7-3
ASSRGIAYNEQF
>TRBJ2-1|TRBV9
ASSRGLLYNEQF
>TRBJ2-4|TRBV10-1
ATEDSAKNIQY
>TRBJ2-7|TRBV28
ASSPRSELLDEQY
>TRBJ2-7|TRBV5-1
ASSLVEGPYEQY
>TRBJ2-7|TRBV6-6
ASMTTSGEGQY
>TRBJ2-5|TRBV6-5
ASSYPGTETQY
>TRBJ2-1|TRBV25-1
ASSESGREQF
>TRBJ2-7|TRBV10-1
ASSDPGSSYEQY
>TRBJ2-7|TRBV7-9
ASSLGSTYHEQY
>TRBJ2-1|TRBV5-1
ASSFGQSYNEQF
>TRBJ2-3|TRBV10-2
ASSPRTATDTQY
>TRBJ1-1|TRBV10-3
AISSQGAVATEAF